Shown below are 18 T cell receptor beta chains from a single sample sequenced in a study of blood T cell repertoires in COVID-19. Clones were sequenced by immunoSEQ multiplex PCR, and TCRdb holds only the in-frame ones, with some missing. The table includes around 300,000 clones, 83% detected once. What was sequenced was peripheral blood. The receptor source for this set is a woman in her forties or fifties who had recovered from COVID-19.

The CDR3 here is CASSLAFGGNEQYF. CDR3 bases: TGCGCCAGCAGCTTGGCCTTTGGGGGCAACGAGCAGTACTTC. This chain links TRBV5-1 with TRBJ2-7; TRBD1 is a possible D gene (6 bases). Trimming cost V 0 bases and J 5 bases, with 12 bases left between them. Germline V CDR1 and CDR2: SGHRS, YFSETQ. The CDR3 is made up of 14 amino acids.

V and J are TRBV24-1 and TRBJ2-7; 10 bases are a match to TRBD1. This CDR3 is built from 14 residues. The trim removed 8 bases at V and 7 bases at J, leaving 10 bases unmatched. Germline-derived CDR1 and CDR2 are KGHDR and SFDVKD. The CDR3 bases are TGTGCCACCACTCCGGGACAGGGGATTAGGGAGCAGTACTTC. This encodes CATTPGQGIREQYF.

V is TRBV29-1 and J is TRBJ2-5; D is possibly TRBD2 (5 bases). The germline V gene has CDR1 SQVTM and CDR2 ANQGSEA. With 4 bases removed from V and 1 base from J, the gap between germline ends came to 10 bases. There are 13 residues in the CDR3. The CDR3 protein is CSVALGLQETQYF. DNA of the CDR3: TGCAGCGTTGCTCTAGGACTCCAAGAGACCCAGTACTTC.

This clone was seen more than once but under ten times. The J gene is TRBJ1-2, the V gene TRBV28; D is uncertain. Germline V CDR1 and CDR2: MDHEN, SYDVKM. This CDR3 is built from 14 residues. Deletions cut 2 bases from V and 6 bases from J, with 13 bases between. The CDR3 sequence is CASSLSALYDGYTF. In DNA, the CDR3 is TGTGCCAGCAGTTTAAGCGCCCTTTACGATGGCTACACCTTC.

The J gene is TRBJ2-1, the V gene TRBV4-2; 11 nucleotides align to TRBD2. Per the germline V gene, CDR1 is LGHNA and CDR2 is YNFKEQ. Trimming removed 0 bases from V and 5 bases from J; junction bases left unmatched: 6. The CDR3 sequence is 17 residues long. The CDR3 spells CASSQDRGLAANNEQFF. The CDR3 DNA follows: TGTGCCAGCAGCCAAGATAGGGGACTAGCGGCTAACAATGAGCAGTTCTTC.

The chain recombines TRBV28 with TRBJ2-1; 9 bases are a match to TRBD2. Trimming cost V 5 bases and J 4 bases; bases outside gene matches: 9. Germline V CDR1 and CDR2: MDHEN, SYDVKM. The CDR3 has 16 residues. The DNA for the CDR3 is TGTGCCAGCAGTACCGCCGGGACTAGCAGATACAATGAGCAGTTCTTC. Its translation: CASSTAGTSRYNEQFF.

This chain uses TRBV28 with TRBJ1-2; TRBD1 might be the D (5 bases). The germline V and J ends were trimmed by 6 bases and 4 bases, with 15 bases remaining between them. There are 14 residues in the CDR3. Germline CDR1 MDHEN, CDR2 SYDVKM. The CDR3 DNA is TGTGCCAGCAGACTTGGGGGACTGTCCTATGGCTACACCTTC. It codes for CASRLGGLSYGYTF.

This clone has only a few counts. The chain employs TRBV2 and TRBJ1-1; D may be TRBD1 (5 bases). The germline V gene encodes CDR1 SNHLY and CDR2 FYNNEI. This CDR3 comprises 14 residues. V lost 4 bases to trimming and J lost 4 bases, with 13 bases between them. The CDR3 DNA follows: TGTGCCAGCAGTGCAACAGGCCGGGTCACTGAAGCTTTCTTT. Residues: CASSATGRVTEAFF.

This chain joins TRBV5-4 and TRBJ1-3; weak D call: TRBD1 (5 bases). Trimming shortened V by 0 bases and J by 0 bases, and 10 bases separated the two germline ends. The germline gives CDR1 SGHNT, CDR2 YYREEE (reference sequence). This CDR3 region has 16 residues. CDR3: CASSLGLGASGNTIYF. In DNA, the CDR3 is TGTGCCAGCAGCTTGGGTCTTGGGGCCTCTGGAAACACCATATATTTT.

The genes are TRBV24-1 and TRBJ1-2; maybe TRBD1 (5 bases). The V end was cut by 4 bases, the J end by 4 bases, with 9 bases between. CDR1 and CDR2 (germline): KGHDR, SFDVKD. This CDR3 has 13 residues. The CDR3 DNA reads as TGTGCCACCAGTGACGAGACAGTCTATGGCTACACCTTC. Translating it yields CATSDETVYGYTF.

V is TRBV2 and J is TRBJ2-5; 8 nucleotides match TRBD2. The CDR3 sequence is 13 residues long. Germline V lookup: CDR1 SNHLY, CDR2 FYNNEI. V lost 6 bases to trimming and J lost 3 bases; unmatched junction nucleotides: 3. The CDR3 DNA is TGTGCCAGCAGCCCACTAGCGGAAGAGACCCAGTACTTC. Protein product: CASSPLAEETQYF.

This sequence joins TRBV7-2 and TRBJ2-7; 9 bases match TRBD2. This CDR3 has 15 residues. The V and J ends lost 2 bases and 4 bases, in that order; junction bases with no gene match: 6. Germline CDR1 is SGHTA and CDR2 is FQGNSA. The CDR3 reads CASSLKSGRSYEQYF. The CDR3 nucleotides read TGTGCCAGCAGCTTAAAGAGCGGGAGGAGTTACGAGCAGTACTTC. Using reference TRBV7-2 and TRBJ2-7 for the parts outside the CDR3, the full variable domain is GAGVSQSPSNKVTEKGKDVELRCDPISGHTALYWYRQSLGQGLEFLIYFQGNSAPDKSGLPSDRFSAERTGGSVSTLTIQRTQQEDSAVYLCASSLKSGRSYEQYFGPGTRLTVT.

V gene TRBV7-3 combines with J gene TRBJ2-1, with no clear D. With 3 bases removed from V and 4 bases from J, the gap between germline ends came to 7 bases. The CDR3 is 13 residues long. CDR1 is SGHTA and CDR2 is FQGTGA in the germline V gene. This CDR3 reads CASSFSRYNEQFF. The CDR3 nucleotides are TGTGCCAGCAGCTTTAGCAGATACAATGAGCAGTTCTTC. The full variable domain, completed using reference TRBV7-3 and TRBJ2-1, is GAGVSQTPSNKVTEKGKYVELRCDPISGHTALYWYRQSLGQGPEFLIYFQGTGAADDSGLPNDRFFAVRPEGSVSTLKIQRTERGDSAVYLCASSFSRYNEQFFGPGTRLTVL.

The V and J genes are TRBV5-5 and TRBJ1-3, with a weak D call TRBD1 (5 bases). CDR1 and CDR2 (germline): SGHKS, YYEKEE (reference sequence). The CDR3 consists of 16 residues. V was clipped by 0 bases and J by 6 bases, with 16 bases between them. CDR3 nucleotide sequence: TGTGCCAGCAGCTTGGTTTCTACCGGGACTCTAAACACCATATATTTT. Translating gives CASSLVSTGTLNTIYF.

V and J are TRBV6-1 and TRBJ2-2, with 8 bases aligning to TRBD1. Germline CDR1 reads MNHNS; CDR2 reads SASEGT. The CDR3 spans 15 residues. Trimming removed 2 bases from V and 3 bases from J; junction bases left unmatched: 2. The CDR3 spells CASSEQGAHTGELFF. The CDR3 DNA reads as TGTGCCAGCAGTGAACAGGGGGCGCACACCGGGGAGCTGTTTTTT.

The chain couples TRBV5-1 to TRBJ2-2, with 9 bases lining up with TRBD2. This CDR3 region has 15 residues. J gave up 0 bases and V 5 bases, and 2 bases lay outside the gene matches. Looked up from germline, CDR1 is SGHRS and CDR2 is YFSETQ. The CDR3 bases are TGCGCCAGCAGACCTAGCGGGGCGAACACCGGGGAGCTGTTTTTT. Amino acid sequence: CASRPSGANTGELFF.

The chain uses TRBV6-6 and TRBJ2-7; 7 nucleotides match TRBD1. Trimming at V came to 5 bases and at J to 3 bases, leaving 7 bases not matched to a gene. The CDR3 sequence is 14 residues long. CDR1 and CDR2 (germline): MNHNY, SVGAGI (reference sequence). The CDR3 DNA reads as TGTGCCAGCAGTCTGACAGGGCCACTCTACGAGCAGTACTTC. It codes for CASSLTGPLYEQYF.

The chain has TRBV6-2 or TRBV6-3 and TRBJ1-3; no firm D call. Germline V gives CDR1 MNHEY, CDR2 SVGEGT. The CDR3 covers 14 residues. The V end was cut by 5 bases, the J end by 2 bases, with 10 bases between. The CDR3 DNA follows: TGTGCCAGCAGTAGGCTTGGAGCTGGAAACACCATATATTTT. It encodes CASSRLGAGNTIYF.